The clone carrying this T cell receptor beta chain was counted at least ten times. Its cognate antigen is unknown. A clone one base away is much larger, so this may be a read error. In patients chosen for sequencing, flow cytometry had shown CD8+CD57+ cell expansion. In all patients, the disease was severe acquired aplastic anemia. The sample comes from a study of CD8+CD57+ T cells in acquired aplastic anemia. Genomic DNA, the template, was used for profiling of the TCR beta VDJ and CDR3. TCRdb re-analysed the reads in MiXCR, keeping a single row per CDR3 protein. The sample holds hundreds of thousands of distinct CDR3 sequences, around 82% seen once. Study findings and constraints: With respect to CD8+ Simpson's diversity, patients and controls did not differ significantly.

The CDR3 extends over 15 amino acids. CDR1 is SGHVS and CDR2 is FNYEAQ in the germline V gene. Sequencing input: sorted CD4+, CD8+, or CD8+CD57+ T cells (not recorded which) from PBMCs. The V gene is TRBV7-6, the J gene TRBJ2-3, with 8 bases that match TRBD2. The source of this sequence is a human donor with aplastic anemia. CDR3 sequence reads: CAGSPRTSPTDTQYF. The CDR3 DNA sequence: TGTGCCGGCAGCCCTCGGACTAGCCCCACAGATACGCAGTATTTT.